This entry describes one T cell receptor beta chain. Antigen unknown. The source of the sample is a study of cytomegalovirus exposure and HLA in healthy donors. Study background: In terms of ancestry, the Caucasian-associated cluster contained more than 65% of the approximately 400 genotyped donors.

Study outcomes and limitations: Most of the CMV-associated TCR beta chains (in a later analysis) appeared to be HLA-restricted. Reportedly, a later analysis found an Asian-associated ancestry cluster had fewer N-insertions than the roughly 670-donor mean. Both high specificity and high sensitivity reportedly marked the classifier's diagnosis of cytomegalovirus status.

With 0 bases clipped from V and 6 bases from J, the junction kept 6 bases outside the gene matches. This CDR3 region has 16 residues. Germline lookup yields CDR1 SGDLS and CDR2 YYNGEE. PCR primers comprised 60 Vbeta and 13 Jbeta primers. Assay: immunoSEQ multiplex PCR; the TCRdb copy retains only in-frame clones and omits some. The sample contains more than 45,000 clones, about 71% of which appear only once. This sequence originates from a woman aged 60 to 75 in good health and CMV-seropositive. The specimen sequenced was PBMCs. This chain uses TRBV9 with TRBJ2-3, with 11 bases matching TRBD2. The DNA of the CDR3 is TGTGCCAGCAGCGTAGAGGGGACTAGCGGAGGGGATACGCAGTATTTT. It yields the protein CASSVEGTSGGDTQYF.